Sequencing of this T cell receptor beta chain was carried out in a study of blood T cells in healthy people across ages. Peripheral blood samples of 9 to 10 milliliters were drawn from each donor. As for this clonotype: Its antigen remains unidentified.

General study points: Diversity estimated from one million T cells was considered an underestimate.

Primed by a sample-barcoded 5' primer and a J-beta primer mix, a second PCR proceeded for about 7 to 11 cycles. Every sample produced at least 2.5 million CDR3-containing paired-end reads. In TCRdb, the 5' RACE reads were re-called with MiXCR into one record per CDR3 protein. The top ten hold approximately 22% of the sample, which has 1.8 million or so distinct CDR3 sequences, approximately 39% seen once. The CDR3 has 16 residues. Germline trimming cut 2 bases from V and 6 bases from J; bases unmatched to any gene: 6. Germline CDR1 SEHNR, CDR2 FQNEAQ (reference sequence). J is TRBJ2-3 and V is TRBV7-9; 12 bases match TRBD2. The clonotype originates from a human donor in good health. The source material was blood. In DNA, the CDR3 is TGTGCCAGCAGCTTACTAGCGGGGGGGCCGTCCGATACGCAGTATTTT. Protein sequence: CASSLLAGGPSDTQYF.